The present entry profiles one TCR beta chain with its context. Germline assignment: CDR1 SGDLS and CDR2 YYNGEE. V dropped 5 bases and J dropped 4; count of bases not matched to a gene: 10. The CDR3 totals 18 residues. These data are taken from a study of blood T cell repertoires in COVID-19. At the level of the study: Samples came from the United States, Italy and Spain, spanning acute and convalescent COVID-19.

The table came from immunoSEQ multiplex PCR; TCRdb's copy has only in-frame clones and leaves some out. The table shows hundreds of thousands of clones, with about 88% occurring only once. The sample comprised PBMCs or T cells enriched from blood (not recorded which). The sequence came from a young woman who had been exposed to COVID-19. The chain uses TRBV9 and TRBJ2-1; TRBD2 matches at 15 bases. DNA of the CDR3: TGTGCCAGCAGTCCTAGGACTAGCGGGGGGGCTGGATACAATGAGCAGTTCTTC. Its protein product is CASSPRTSGGAGYNEQFF.